This TCR beta chain came from a study of shared clonotypes between healthy human individuals. Background on the study: Used for every donor were three CD4 naive, three CD4 memory, two CD8 naive and one CD8 memory plate.

Turning to this clone: Antigen: not known.

Per the germline V gene, CDR1 is KGHSH and CDR2 is LQKENI. The CDR3 length is 13 residues. With 3 bases removed from V and 12 bases from J, the gap between germline ends came to 15 bases. Whole-study findings and limits: Few donors restricted represented genetic and exposure-history diversity. Rarefaction curves obtained for sorted subsets showed sequencing incomplete despite large depth.

TCRdb's copy holds only in-frame clones and misses some; the assay was immunoSEQ multiplex PCR. The table records approximately 2.4 million clones, 95% of them present only once. This chain joins TRBV18 and TRBJ2-1, with D possibly being TRBD2 (5 bases). The receptor was derived from a man between 18 and 29 years old in good health. The specimen was naive CD4+ T cells sorted from blood. Subset reported: CD45RA+ positively selected. As DNA, the CDR3 is TGTGCCAGCTCACCGCAGGACTCTCGAGGGCAGTTCTTC. Its protein product is CASSPQDSRGQFF.